This T cell receptor (beta chain) was captured by sequencing in a study of quantifying T cell responses using KT2 cells. Study-wide context: RNA was reverse transcribed with TCR alpha and beta constant-region primers.

Broader study findings: Very high KT2 spike-in numbers caused saturation in KT2 sequence detection.

This clonotype was recorded many times. What it recognizes is unknown. The cDNA 3' end received a ligated oligonucleotide with a UMI. The first PCR ran 4 to 5 cycles with an equimolar RC1.1 and RC1.2 beta primer mix. A single record per CDR3 protein comes from TCRdb applying MiXCR to the UMI-ligation and nested PCR reads. The data contain 25,000 to 35,000 distinct CDR3 sequences, 10% of them singletons. The V gene lost 4 bases and the J gene lost 8 bases, with 14 bases spanning the gap. Germline V gives CDR1 GTSNPN, CDR2 SVGIG (reference sequence). The length of the CDR3 is 12 residues. V usage is TRBV30 and J usage is TRBJ1-2; D is unclear. This TCR came from a human donor. Sequencing was performed on PBMCs spiked with cells of the T cell clone KT2. The CDR3 nucleotides are TGTGCCTGGACGTGGCGCGAAGGCGGCTACACCTTC. Translated: CAWTWREGGYTF. The full variable domain, in which reference TRBV30 and TRBJ1-2 provide the parts outside the CDR3, is SQTIHQWPATLVQPVGSPLSLECTVEGTSNPNLYWYRQAAGRGLQLLFYSVGIGQISSEVPQNLSASRPQDRQFILSSKKLLLSDSGFYLCAWTWREGGYTFGSGTRLTVV.